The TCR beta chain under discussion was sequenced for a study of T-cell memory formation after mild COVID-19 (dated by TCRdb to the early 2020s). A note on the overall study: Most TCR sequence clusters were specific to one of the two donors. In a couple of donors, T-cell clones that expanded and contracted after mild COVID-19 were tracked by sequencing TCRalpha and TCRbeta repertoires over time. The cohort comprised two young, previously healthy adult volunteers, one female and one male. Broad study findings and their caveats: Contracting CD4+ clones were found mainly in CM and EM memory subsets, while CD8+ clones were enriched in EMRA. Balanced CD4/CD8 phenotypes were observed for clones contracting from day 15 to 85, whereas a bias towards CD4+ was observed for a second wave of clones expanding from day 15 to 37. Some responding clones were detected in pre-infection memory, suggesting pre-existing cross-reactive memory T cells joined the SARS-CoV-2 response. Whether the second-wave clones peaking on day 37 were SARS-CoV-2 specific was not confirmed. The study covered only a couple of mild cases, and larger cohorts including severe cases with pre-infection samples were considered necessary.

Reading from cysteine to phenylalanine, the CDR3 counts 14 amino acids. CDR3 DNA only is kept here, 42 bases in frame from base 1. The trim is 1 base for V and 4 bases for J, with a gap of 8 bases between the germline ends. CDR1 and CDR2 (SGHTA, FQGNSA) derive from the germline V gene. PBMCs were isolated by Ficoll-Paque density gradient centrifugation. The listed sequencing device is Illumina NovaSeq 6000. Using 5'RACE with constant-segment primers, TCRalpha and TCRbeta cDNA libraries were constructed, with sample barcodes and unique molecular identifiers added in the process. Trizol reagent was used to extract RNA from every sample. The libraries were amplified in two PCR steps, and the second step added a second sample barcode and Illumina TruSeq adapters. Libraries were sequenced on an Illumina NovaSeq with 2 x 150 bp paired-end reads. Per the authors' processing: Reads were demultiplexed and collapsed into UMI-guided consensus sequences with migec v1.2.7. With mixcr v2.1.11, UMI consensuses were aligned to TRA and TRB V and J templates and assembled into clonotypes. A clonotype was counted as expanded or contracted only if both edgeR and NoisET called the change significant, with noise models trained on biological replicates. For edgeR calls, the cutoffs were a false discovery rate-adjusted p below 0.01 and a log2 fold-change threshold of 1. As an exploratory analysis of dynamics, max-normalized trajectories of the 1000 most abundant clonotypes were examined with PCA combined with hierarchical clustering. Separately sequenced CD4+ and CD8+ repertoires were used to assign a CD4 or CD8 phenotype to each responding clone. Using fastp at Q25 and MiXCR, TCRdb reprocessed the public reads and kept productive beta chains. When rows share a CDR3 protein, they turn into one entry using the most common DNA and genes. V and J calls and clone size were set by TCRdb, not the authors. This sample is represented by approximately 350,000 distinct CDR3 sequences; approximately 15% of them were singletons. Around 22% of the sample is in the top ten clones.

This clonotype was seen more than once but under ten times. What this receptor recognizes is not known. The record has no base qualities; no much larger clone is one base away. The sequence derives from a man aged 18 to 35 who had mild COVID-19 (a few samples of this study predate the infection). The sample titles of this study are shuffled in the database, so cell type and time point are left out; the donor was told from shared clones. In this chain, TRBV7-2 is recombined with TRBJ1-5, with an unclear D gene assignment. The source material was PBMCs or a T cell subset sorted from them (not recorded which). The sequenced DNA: TGTGCCAGCAGCTTAGACAGTAGAAATCAGCCCCAGCATTTT. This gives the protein CASSLDSRNQPQHF.